This T cell receptor beta chain was sequenced for a study of blood T cell repertoires in COVID-19. V lost 2 bases, J lost 5 bases, and 15 bases stayed unmatched. CDR3 length equals 18 residues. Germline V gene sequence: CDR1 SGHDT, CDR2 YYEEEE. Authors' methods: How many nucleated cells were present was estimated from reference gene primer amplification. Sequencing used immunoSEQ multiplex PCR; TCRdb keeps in-frame clones, though not all of them. The V and J calls and clone size were taken over from that table, and D and trimming were inferred from the DNA. Of about 350,000 clones in the sample, about nine tenths were seen once.

The sequence was collected from an older woman with COVID-19, enrolled during active disease. This sequence joins TRBV5-6 and TRBJ2-3; TRBD1 matches at 9 bases. Sample: peripheral blood. The CDR3 DNA follows: TGTGCCAGCAGCTTCTACTTTCCCGGACAGGGGCGGGGAGATACGCAGTATTTT. It translates to CASSFYFPGQGRGDTQYF.